This TCR beta chain emerged from a study of T cells in Graves' hyperthyroidism and ophthalmopathy. Whole-study context: Peripheral blood sampling occurred at initial diagnosis, before any treatment.

Whole-study findings and limits: The blood repertoire included most of the expanded thyroid clonotypes above 0.001.

There are 14 residues in the CDR3. Germline CDR1 reads MNHNS; CDR2 reads SASEGT. V shed 7 bases and J shed 2 bases, with 11 bases lying between them. The CDR3 regions of TCR beta were amplified from RNA transcripts. The TCR CDR3 first-round RT-PCR relied on the HTBI primer set. TCRdb fed the multiplex PCR reads into MiXCR, producing one record per CDR3 protein. Of some 500,000 distinct CDR3 sequences listed, approximately 25% were seen once; the top ten hold roughly 10%. Points on this clonotype: The target antigen is unknown.

PBMCs were sourced from more than 7.5 ml fresh peripheral blood. The source of this sequence is a woman in her thirties with Graves' ophthalmopathy. V gene TRBV6-1 combines with J gene TRBJ2-2; tentatively, D is TRBD2 (5 bases). The sequenced sample consisted of blood. The CDR3 region is CASKPAANTGELFF. CDR3 nucleotides: TGTGCCAGCAAGCCAGCGGCCAACACCGGGGAGCTGTTTTTT.